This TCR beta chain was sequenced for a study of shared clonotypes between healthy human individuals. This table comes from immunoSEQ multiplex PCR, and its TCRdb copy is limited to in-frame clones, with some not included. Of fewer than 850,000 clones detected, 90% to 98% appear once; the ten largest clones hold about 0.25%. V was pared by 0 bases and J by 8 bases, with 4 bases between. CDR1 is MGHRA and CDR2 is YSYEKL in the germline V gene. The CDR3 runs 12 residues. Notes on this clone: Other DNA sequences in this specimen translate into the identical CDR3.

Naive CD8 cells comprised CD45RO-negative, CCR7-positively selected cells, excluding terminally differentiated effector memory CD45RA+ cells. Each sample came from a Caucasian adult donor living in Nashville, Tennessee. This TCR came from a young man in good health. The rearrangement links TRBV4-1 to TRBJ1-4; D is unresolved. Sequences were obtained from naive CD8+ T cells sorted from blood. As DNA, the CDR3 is TGCGCCAGCAGCCAAGATGGGGAAAAACTGTTTTTT. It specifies CASSQDGEKLFF.